This TCR beta chain was recorded in a study of T cells after yellow fever vaccination. Across the study: SMART-Seq v4 Ultra Low Input served to prepare low-cell-number fractions. General study points: Highly abundant clonotypes carried over from the bulk population could end up in FACS-sorted repertoires as contaminants. Reappearing after the booster were most of the clones from primary vaccination (less than 98% CD4, about 88% CD8).

This clonotype was seen more than once but under ten times. Its specificity is not known. TCR cDNA was made by 5'RACE template switching, adding a universal primer site and UMIs. TCRdb processed the 5' RACE reads anew with MiXCR; each CDR3 protein has one entry. This sample yields hundreds of thousands of distinct CDR3 sequences, of which around 10% are seen a single time; roughly a sixth belongs to the top ten. Sample: PBMCs, taken on the day of the first yellow fever vaccination. The TCR comes from a man aged 18 to 35 who received the YFV17D yellow fever vaccine.

Written as DNA, the CDR3 is TGTGCCAGCAGCCTGGGAGGGGGGCCCTCCCAAGAGACCCAGTACTTC. This gives the protein CASSLGGGPSQETQYF. J is TRBJ2-5 and V is TRBV4-2; TRBD2 might be the D (7 bases). Looked up from germline, CDR1 is LGHNA and CDR2 is YNFKEQ. V was pared by 4 bases and J by 1 base, with 16 bases between. The CDR3 totals 16 residues.